The 5 T cell receptor beta chains given below trace back to one sample, sequenced in a study of blood T cell repertoires in COVID-19. Measured with immunoSEQ multiplex PCR; TCRdb has only the in-frame clones, and not every one. The table records hundreds of thousands of clones, under 95% of them present only once. Input material: peripheral blood. Receptors were obtained from a woman between 18 and 29 years old who had recovered from COVID-19.

The chain carries TRBV7-2 and TRBJ2-3; 10 nucleotides line up with TRBD2. The length of the CDR3 is 16 residues. The V segment lost 6 bases and the J segment 1 base; nucleotides outside the gene matches: 7. CDR1 SGHTA and CDR2 FQGNSA come from the germline V gene. The CDR3 DNA reads as TGTGCCAGCAGTTCCGCCGGGACTAGCGGCACAGATACGCAGTATTTT. Translating gives CASSSAGTSGTDTQYF.

V usage is TRBV27 and J usage is TRBJ2-6; D ambiguous. Germline CDR1 and CDR2: MNHEY and SMNVEV (reference sequence). Trimming took 4 bases from V and 4 from J, leaving 8 bases between them. The CDR3 consists of 14 residues. The chain's CDR3 is CASSSRRGANVLTF. The CDR3 DNA is TGTGCCAGCAGTTCGAGGAGAGGGGCCAACGTCCTGACTTTC.

V is TRBV25-1 and J is TRBJ1-2; D is uncertain. With 6 bases removed from V and 4 bases from J, the gap between germline ends came to 6 bases. The CDR3 is 11 residues long. From germline, CDR1 is MGHDK and CDR2 SYGVNS. The CDR3, as DNA: TGTGCCAGCAGGGCCTTCTATGGCTACACCTTC. Translation gives CASRAFYGYTF.

This clone was picked up a small number of times. The chain links TRBV9 to TRBJ1-4, with TRBD1 matching 10 bases. Germline V gene sequence: CDR1 SGDLS, CDR2 YYNGEE. The CDR3 has 15 residues. J lost 8 bases, V lost 4 bases, and 8 bases had no gene match. CDR3: CASSLGDRGREKLFF. CDR3 nucleotide sequence: TGTGCCAGCAGCCTCGGGGACAGGGGCAGAGAAAAACTGTTTTTT.

The V and J genes are TRBV27 and TRBJ2-1, with TRBD2 identical over 10 bases. This CDR3 has 15 amino acids. The V gene's germline CDR1 is MNHEY and CDR2 SMNVEV (reference sequence). The J segment lost 4 bases and the V segment lost 2 bases, leaving 2 bases of the junction unmatched. The CDR3, as DNA: TGTGCCAGCAGTTTAGGACTAGCGGCGTACAATGAGCAGTTCTTC. It specifies CASSLGLAAYNEQFF.